This T cell receptor beta chain is from a study of molecular identifiers for immune sequencing clone quantification. Study outcomes and limitations: Whereas clones above 20 RNA copies held under 1% of naive-cell molecules, they held over 97% of effector molecules.

Based on a CD8+CD4-CCR7+CD45RA+ profile, naive CD8 T cells were sorted. A remark on this clonotype: Its matching antigen is unknown.

TCRdb called the PCR reads again in MiXCR, with one record for every CDR3 protein. The repertoire has more than 450,000 distinct CDR3 sequences, about 25% of them found once; the top ten carry approximately 0.8%. This receptor was obtained from a human donor in good health. Some libraries in this study had Jurkat cell RNA spiked in. What was sequenced was naive CD8+ T cells from blood, with Jurkat cell RNA spiked in. Described subset: FACS-sorted CD8+CD4-CCR7+CD45RA+ naive T cells.

CDR3 DNA sequence: TGTGCCACCAGCAGAGATGAAAGCGGGAGGGCCGAGGATGAGCAGTTCTTC. Amino acid sequence: CATSRDESGRAEDEQFF. The chain uses TRBV15 and TRBJ2-1, with 10 bases matching TRBD2. The CDR3 contains 17 residues. V was pared by 0 bases and J by 8 bases, with 10 bases of the junction left unmatched. Germline values: CDR1 LNHNV, CDR2 YYDKDF (reference sequence).